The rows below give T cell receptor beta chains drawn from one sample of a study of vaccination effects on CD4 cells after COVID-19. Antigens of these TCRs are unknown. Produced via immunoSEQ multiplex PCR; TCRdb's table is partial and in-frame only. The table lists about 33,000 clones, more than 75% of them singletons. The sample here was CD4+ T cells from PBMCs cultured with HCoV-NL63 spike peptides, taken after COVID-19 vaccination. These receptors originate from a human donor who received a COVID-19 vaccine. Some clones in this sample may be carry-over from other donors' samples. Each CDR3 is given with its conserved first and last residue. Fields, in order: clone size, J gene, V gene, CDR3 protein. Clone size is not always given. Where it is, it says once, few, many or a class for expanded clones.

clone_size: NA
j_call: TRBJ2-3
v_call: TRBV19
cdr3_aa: CATRPGQAVDTQYF

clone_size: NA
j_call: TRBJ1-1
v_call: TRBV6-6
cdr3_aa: CASSKTGNTEAFF

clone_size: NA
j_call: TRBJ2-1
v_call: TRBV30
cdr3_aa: CACYSRLAYNEQFF

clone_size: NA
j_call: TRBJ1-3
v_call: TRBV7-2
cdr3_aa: CASSPGSGYDTIYF

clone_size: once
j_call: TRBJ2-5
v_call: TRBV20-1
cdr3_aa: CSASGGLRVETQYF

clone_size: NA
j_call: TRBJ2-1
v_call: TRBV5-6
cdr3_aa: CASSLLAGGYNEQFF

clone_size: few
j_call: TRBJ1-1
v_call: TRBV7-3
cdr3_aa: CASSLTLIAGTEAFF

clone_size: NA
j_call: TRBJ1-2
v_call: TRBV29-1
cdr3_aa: CSVVGQAHSNYGYTF

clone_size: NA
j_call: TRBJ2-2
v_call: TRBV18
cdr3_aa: CASSPGTGDTGELFF

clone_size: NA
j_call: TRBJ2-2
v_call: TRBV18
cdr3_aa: CASSLWTSGDNTGELFF

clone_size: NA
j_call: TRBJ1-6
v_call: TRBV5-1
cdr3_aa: CASSLGGPPNSPLHF

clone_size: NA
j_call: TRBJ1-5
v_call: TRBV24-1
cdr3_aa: CATSDLLGNEPQHF

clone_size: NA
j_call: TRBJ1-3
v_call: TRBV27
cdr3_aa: CASRGNSGNTIYF

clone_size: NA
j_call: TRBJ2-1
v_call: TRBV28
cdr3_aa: CASTMGGSYNEQFF

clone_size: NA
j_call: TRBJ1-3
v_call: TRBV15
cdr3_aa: CATSRDRGPGNTIYF

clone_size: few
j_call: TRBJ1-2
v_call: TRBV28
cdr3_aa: CASSFGTGALYGYTF

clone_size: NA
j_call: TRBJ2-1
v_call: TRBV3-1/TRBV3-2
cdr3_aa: CASSQGLGEQFF

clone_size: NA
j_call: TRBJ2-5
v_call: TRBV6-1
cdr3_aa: CASSASASGGTETQYF

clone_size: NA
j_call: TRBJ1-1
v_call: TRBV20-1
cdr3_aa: CSAGAISEAFF

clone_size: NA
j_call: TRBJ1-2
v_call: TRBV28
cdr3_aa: CASSPAQGYYGYTF

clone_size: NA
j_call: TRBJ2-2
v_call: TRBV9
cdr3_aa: CASSAPGVYTGELFF

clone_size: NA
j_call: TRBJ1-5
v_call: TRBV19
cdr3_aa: CASSIGTGNQPQHF

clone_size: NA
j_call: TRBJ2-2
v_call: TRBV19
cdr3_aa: CASSMGTVNTGELFF

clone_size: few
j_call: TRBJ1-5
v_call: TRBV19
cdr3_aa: CASSILSFPPQHF

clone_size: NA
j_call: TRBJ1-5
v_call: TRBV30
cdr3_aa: CAWSQVGQPQHF

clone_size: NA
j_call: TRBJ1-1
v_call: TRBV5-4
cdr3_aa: CASSLGPANTEAFF

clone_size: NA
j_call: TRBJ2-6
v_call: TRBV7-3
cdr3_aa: CASSLGGSGANVLTF

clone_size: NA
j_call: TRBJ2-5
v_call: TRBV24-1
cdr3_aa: CATSVSRDGETQYF

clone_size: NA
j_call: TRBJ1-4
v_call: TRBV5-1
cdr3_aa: CASSFGSSTNEKLFF

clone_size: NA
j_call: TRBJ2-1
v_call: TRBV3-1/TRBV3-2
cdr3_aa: CASSQDPGYNEQFF

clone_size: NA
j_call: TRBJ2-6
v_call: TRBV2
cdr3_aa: CASRGGSSGANVLTF

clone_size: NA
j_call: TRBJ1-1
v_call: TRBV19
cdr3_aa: CASSRPGGASGPEAFF

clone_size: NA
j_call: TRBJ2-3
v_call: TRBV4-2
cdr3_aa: CASSQDLGISGEIDTQYF

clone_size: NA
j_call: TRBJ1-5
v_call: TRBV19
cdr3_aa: CASSIRGSQPQHF

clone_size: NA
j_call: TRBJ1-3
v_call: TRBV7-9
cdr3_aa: CASSLYESGNTIYF

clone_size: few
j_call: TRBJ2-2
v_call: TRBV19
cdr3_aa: CASSTYRGTGELFF

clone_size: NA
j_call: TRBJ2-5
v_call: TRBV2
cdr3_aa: CASTRTSGGLRETQYF

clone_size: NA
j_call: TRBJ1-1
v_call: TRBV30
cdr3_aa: CAWSYRGHPYTEAFF

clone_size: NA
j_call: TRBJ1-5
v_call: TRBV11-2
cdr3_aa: CASSLSGGSNQPQHF

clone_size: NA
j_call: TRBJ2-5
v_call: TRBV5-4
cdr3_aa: CASSLPGQGETQYF

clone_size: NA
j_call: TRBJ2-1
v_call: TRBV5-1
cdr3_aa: CASSQTGESYNEQFF